The entry that follows covers one T cell receptor (beta chain) sequence. The data were taken from a study of blood T cell repertoires in COVID-19. Method: immunoSEQ multiplex PCR; TCRdb's copy keeps in-frame clones and lacks some. The profile shows 180,000 or so clones, over 75% of them singletons. This clonotype originated in a woman of 80 years or more with acute or convalescent COVID-19. The sample consisted of peripheral blood.

CDR3: CASSPRGETQYF. The CDR3 nucleotides read TGTGCCAGTAGTCCAAGAGGGGAGACCCAGTACTTC. The V and J genes are TRBV19 and TRBJ2-5; weak D call: TRBD2 (5 bases). Trimming stripped 5 bases from V and 5 bases from J, with 9 bases between. Germline V gene data show CDR1 as LNHDA and CDR2 as SQIVND (reference sequence). The CDR3 has 12 amino acids. Complete variable domain (other parts from reference TRBV19 and TRBJ2-5): DGGITQSPKYLFRKEGQNVTLSCEQNLNHDAMYWYRQDPGQGLRLIYYSQIVNDFQKGDIAEGYSVSREKKESFPLTVTSAQKNPTAFYLCASSPRGETQYFGPGTRLLVL.